The rows below give T cell receptor beta chains drawn from one sample of a study of blood T cell repertoires in COVID-19. This table comes from immunoSEQ multiplex PCR, and its TCRdb copy is limited to in-frame clones, with some not included. The sample contains about 250,000 clones, 65% to 90% of which appear only once. The material sequenced was PBMCs or T cells enriched from blood (not recorded which). These receptors all stem from a woman aged 45-60 years with acute COVID-19. CDR3s include the opening cysteine and the closing phenylalanine or tryptophan. Fields, in order: clone size, D gene, V gene, J gene, CDR3 protein, CDR3 DNA. The D gene is left open where the match is weak. Rows may omit the clone size; those that give it use once, few, many or a size class.

size: .
D: .
V: TRBV5-1
J: TRBJ1-2
CDR3: CASSFEADVVGGYTF
DNA: TGCGCCAGCAGCTTCGAGGCTGACGTGGTAGGCGGCTACACCTTC

size: .
D: TRBD1
V: TRBV6-5
J: TRBJ1-1
CDR3: CASSYSRTGVTEAFF
DNA: TGTGCCAGCAGTTACTCACGGACAGGGGTTACTGAAGCTTTCTTT

size: .
D: TRBD1
V: TRBV9
J: TRBJ1-1
CDR3: CASSRGRDTEAFF
DNA: TGTGCCAGCAGCAGGGGGCGAGACACTGAAGCTTTCTTT

size: .
D: .
V: TRBV15
J: TRBJ1-5
CDR3: CATSRDRTDGRPQHF
DNA: TGTGCCACCAGCAGAGATCGGACAGATGGGCGGCCCCAGCATTTT

size: once
D: .
V: TRBV6-5
J: TRBJ1-1
CDR3: CASRPPRGSHTEAFF
DNA: TGTGCCAGCAGACCCCCCCGGGGGTCGCACACTGAAGCTTTCTTT

size: once
D: .
V: TRBV5-4
J: TRBJ1-1
CDR3: CASSPGALGTEAFF
DNA: TGTGCCAGCAGCCCAGGGGCTCTAGGTACTGAAGCTTTCTTT

size: few
D: .
V: TRBV2
J: TRBJ2-3
CDR3: CASRVTGMSTDTQYF
DNA: TGTGCCAGCAGGGTAACAGGGATGAGCACAGATACGCAGTATTTT

size: .
D: TRBD2
V: TRBV9
J: TRBJ2-2
CDR3: CASSLSGGNTGELFF
DNA: TGTGCCAGCAGCCTCAGCGGGGGGAACACCGGGGAGCTGTTTTTT

size: once
D: TRBD1
V: TRBV18
J: TRBJ1-2
CDR3: CASSGGGGNYGYTF
DNA: TGTGCCAGCTCAGGAGGGGGCGGAAACTATGGCTACACCTTC

size: many
D: TRBD1
V: TRBV27
J: TRBJ1-1
CDR3: CASSPYDRVNTEAFF
DNA: TGTGCCAGCAGCCCCTATGACAGGGTGAACACTGAAGCTTTCTTT

size: .
D: .
V: TRBV27
J: TRBJ1-1
CDR3: CASSYASLNTEAFF
DNA: TGTGCCAGCAGTTACGCCAGTCTGAACACTGAAGCTTTCTTT

size: .
D: TRBD1
V: TRBV18
J: TRBJ1-2
CDR3: CASSPTRGDMSGYTF
DNA: TGTGCCAGCTCACCGACCAGGGGGGACATGTCTGGCTACACCTTC

size: once
D: .
V: TRBV5-1
J: TRBJ2-1
CDR3: CASSPGYEQFF
DNA: TGCGCCAGCAGCCCCGGGTATGAGCAGTTCTTC

size: few
D: .
V: TRBV4-1
J: TRBJ1-1
CDR3: CASSQVFGQRTKDTEAFF
DNA: TGCGCCAGCAGCCAAGTCTTTGGACAAAGAACGAAGGACACTGAAGCTTTCTTT

size: .
D: TRBD1
V: TRBV19
J: TRBJ1-5
CDR3: CASNSQGASNNQPQHF
DNA: TGTGCCAGTAATTCCCAGGGGGCGAGTAACAATCAGCCCCAGCATTTT

size: .
D: .
V: TRBV18
J: TRBJ1-2
CDR3: CASSPGRGANYGYTF
DNA: TGTGCCAGCTCACCAGGCAGGGGAGCTAACTATGGCTACACCTTC

size: .
D: .
V: TRBV3-1/TRBV3-2
J: TRBJ2-2
CDR3: CATSPSVNTGELFF
DNA: TGTGCCACCTCTCCTAGCGTCAACACCGGGGAGCTGTTTTTT

size: .
D: TRBD1
V: TRBV27
J: TRBJ2-5
CDR3: CASSPGAGGLRAQYF
DNA: TGTGCCAGCAGTCCTGGGGCAGGGGGCCTACGGGCCCAGTACTTC

size: .
D: .
V: TRBV30
J: TRBJ1-2
CDR3: CAWRVANYGYTF
DNA: TGTGCCTGGAGAGTAGCTAACTATGGCTACACCTTC

size: .
D: TRBD2
V: TRBV6-5
J: TRBJ2-2
CDR3: CASRESGGAGELFF
DNA: TGTGCCAGCAGGGAGAGCGGGGGGGCCGGGGAGCTGTTTTTT

size: .
D: TRBD2
V: TRBV3-1/TRBV3-2
J: TRBJ2-1
CDR3: CASSRGLADYNEQFF
DNA: TGTGCCAGCAGCCGAGGACTAGCGGATTACAATGAGCAGTTCTTC

size: .
D: .
V: TRBV19
J: TRBJ1-4
CDR3: CASSIRRQGKEKLFF
DNA: TGTGCCAGTAGTATACGTCGGCAGGGAAAGGAAAAACTGTTTTTT

size: once
D: .
V: TRBV5-1
J: TRBJ2-7
CDR3: CASRMEFSSYEQYF
DNA: TGCGCCAGCAGGATGGAGTTCAGCTCCTACGAGCAGTACTTC

size: few
D: .
V: TRBV7-6
J: TRBJ1-3
CDR3: CASSFLSGNTIYF
DNA: TGTGCCAGCAGCTTCCTAAGTGGAAACACCATATATTTT

size: few
D: TRBD1
V: TRBV7-8
J: TRBJ2-3
CDR3: CASTLDRGLNTQYF
DNA: TGTGCCAGCACCCTGGACAGGGGGTTAAATACGCAGTATTTT

size: .
D: .
V: TRBV3-1/TRBV3-2
J: TRBJ1-2
CDR3: CASSQGPSYGYTF
DNA: TGTGCCAGCAGCCAAGGTCCGAGCTATGGCTACACCTTC

size: .
D: TRBD1
V: TRBV18
J: TRBJ1-2
CDR3: CASSPLPGGNYGYTF
DNA: TGTGCCAGCTCACCACTGCCAGGGGGCAACTATGGCTACACCTTC

size: .
D: .
V: TRBV7-2
J: TRBJ1-6
CDR3: CASQTGWRNSPLHF
DNA: TGTGCCAGCCAAACCGGGTGGCGGAATTCACCCCTCCACTTT

size: once
D: .
V: TRBV5-4
J: TRBJ2-4
CDR3: CASSPAGKNIQYF
DNA: TGTGCCAGCAGTCCTGCGGGAAAAAACATTCAGTACTTC

size: .
D: .
V: TRBV19
J: TRBJ1-2
CDR3: CASRPIDREYGYTF
DNA: TGTGCCAGTAGACCCATAGACAGAGAGTATGGCTACACCTTC

size: few
D: .
V: TRBV30
J: TRBJ1-2
CDR3: CAWSRQTTVTNYGYTF
DNA: TGTGCCTGGAGTCGACAAACGACAGTTACTAACTATGGCTACACCTTC

size: .
D: .
V: TRBV7-2
J: TRBJ1-6
CDR3: CASTLPNSPLHF
DNA: TGTGCCAGCACCCTACCAAATTCACCCCTCCACTTT

size: .
D: TRBD2
V: TRBV7-8
J: TRBJ2-3
CDR3: CASSLAVRGGDTQYF
DNA: TGTGCCAGCAGCTTAGCGGTCCGGGGGGGTGATACGCAGTATTTT

size: .
D: .
V: TRBV7-2
J: TRBJ2-1
CDR3: CASSLDGYNEQFF
DNA: TGTGCCAGCAGCTTAGACGGCTACAATGAGCAGTTCTTC

size: .
D: TRBD1
V: TRBV12-5
J: TRBJ1-6
CDR3: CASGLTGGGRTLHF
DNA: TGTGCTAGTGGTTTGACAGGGGGCGGAAGGACCCTCCACTTT

size: once
D: TRBD1
V: TRBV5-6
J: TRBJ2-7
CDR3: CASSLGAGGIYEQYF
DNA: TGTGCCAGCAGCTTGGGGGCAGGGGGAATCTACGAGCAGTACTTC

size: .
D: TRBD1
V: TRBV18
J: TRBJ1-4
CDR3: CASSDRAGEKLFF
DNA: TGTGCCAGCTCCGACAGGGCGGGTGAAAAACTGTTTTTT

size: .
D: TRBD1
V: TRBV7-8
J: TRBJ1-1
CDR3: CASSLGSGGTLNTEAFF
DNA: TGTGCCAGCAGCTTAGGCTCAGGGGGGACCTTGAACACTGAAGCTTTCTTT

size: .
D: TRBD1
V: TRBV4-1
J: TRBJ1-5
CDR3: CASSLRQGDNQPQHF
DNA: TGCGCCAGCAGCCTCCGACAGGGGGACAATCAGCCCCAGCATTTT

size: .
D: .
V: TRBV5-1
J: TRBJ2-1
CDR3: CASYGGDNEQFF
DNA: TGCGCCAGCTACGGCGGCGACAATGAGCAGTTCTTC

size: .
D: TRBD1
V: TRBV7-2
J: TRBJ1-1
CDR3: CASSLEQGRTEAFF
DNA: TGTGCCAGCAGCTTAGAACAGGGGAGGACTGAAGCTTTCTTT

size: .
D: .
V: TRBV18
J: TRBJ1-1
CDR3: CASSPPSQAPNTEAFF
DNA: TGTGCCAGCTCACCACCGAGTCAGGCCCCGAACACTGAAGCTTTCTTT